This is a list of T cell receptor beta chains from one sample in a study of blood T cell repertoires in COVID-19. TCRdb keeps only in-frame clones here, not all; method: immunoSEQ multiplex PCR. Of hundreds of thousands of clones in the sample, just over 85% were seen once. Sequences were obtained from peripheral blood. Source of these receptors: a man aged 45-60 years with COVID-19, enrolled during active disease. Both conserved end residues are part of each CDR3.

TRBV18	CASSQLSERDTQYF
TRBV28	CASRGATVTNYGYTF
TRBV7-2	CASSFQVGGRYEQYF
TRBV18	CASSPGLAGGPGQETQYF
TRBV21-1	CASRPLGRSNQPQHF
TRBV15	CATSRDPPGHESKPQHF
TRBV5-6	CASSLGGHFYNEQFF
TRBV9	CASSVVPQENTEAFF
TRBV18	CASSPRASGETQYF
TRBV2	CASSDGTGWVKTQYF
TRBV29-1	CSVEGTGGEQYF
TRBV5-1	CASSLLRGSGTEAFF
TRBV7-9	CASSPLPGQGAGEQYF
TRBV29-1	CSVRLAGGIWGEQFF
TRBV19	CASRAGDGAKNIQYF
TRBV23-1	CASSLRRDLQVQYF
TRBV19	CASSPTVTDLETQYF
TRBV6-5	CASSSGAEGRSPLHF
TRBV25-1	CASSENNNQYF
TRBV18	CASSPGTEDTQYF
TRBV18	CASSPVSVNTGELFF
TRBV6-6	CASSYAGQANYGYTF
TRBV19	CASSVQARQPQHF
TRBV6-1	CASSEVAGSNNEQFF
TRBV9	CASSVEAAGNNSPLHF
TRBV6-5	CASSYGGSKNEQYF
TRBV7-3	CASKPDSANTGELFF
TRBV7-8	CASSPGSDSYGYTF
TRBV19	CATGGDNEKLFF
TRBV7-8	CASSSYAGRIAKNIQYF
TRBV14	CASSPLHRTTGELFF
TRBV19	CASSINPGEYYEQYF
TRBV15	CATSRNREETQYF
TRBV6-6	CASRDGGGGTDTQYF
TRBV29-1	CSVVAGGNEKLFF
TRBV6-6	CASSRDINYGYTF
TRBV19	CASSISGQGASGSYNEQFF
TRBV11-2	CASSLAGNRVDTQYF
TRBV6-2/TRBV6-3	CASSYGTSGVNEQYF
TRBV4-2	CASSQEERNTIYF
TRBV11-2	CASRATGYSGNTIYF
TRBV6-6	CAGRTENYNEQFF
TRBV20-1	CSASPGWPYNEQFF
TRBV5-8	CASSRTDTQYF
TRBV6-5	CASSKTHRPGNTIYF
TRBV6-4	CASSDSGSTEQFF